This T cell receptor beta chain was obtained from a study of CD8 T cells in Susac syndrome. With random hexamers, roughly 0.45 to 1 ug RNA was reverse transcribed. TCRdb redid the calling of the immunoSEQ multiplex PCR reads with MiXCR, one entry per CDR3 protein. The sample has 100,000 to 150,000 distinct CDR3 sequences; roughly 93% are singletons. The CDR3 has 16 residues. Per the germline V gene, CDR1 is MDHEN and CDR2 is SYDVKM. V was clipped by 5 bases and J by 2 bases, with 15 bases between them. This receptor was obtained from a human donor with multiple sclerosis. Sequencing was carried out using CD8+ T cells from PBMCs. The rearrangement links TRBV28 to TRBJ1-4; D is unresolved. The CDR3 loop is CASSPEPRETNEKLFF. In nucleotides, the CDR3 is TGTGCCAGCAGTCCAGAGCCCCGGGAGACTAATGAAAAACTGTTTTTT.